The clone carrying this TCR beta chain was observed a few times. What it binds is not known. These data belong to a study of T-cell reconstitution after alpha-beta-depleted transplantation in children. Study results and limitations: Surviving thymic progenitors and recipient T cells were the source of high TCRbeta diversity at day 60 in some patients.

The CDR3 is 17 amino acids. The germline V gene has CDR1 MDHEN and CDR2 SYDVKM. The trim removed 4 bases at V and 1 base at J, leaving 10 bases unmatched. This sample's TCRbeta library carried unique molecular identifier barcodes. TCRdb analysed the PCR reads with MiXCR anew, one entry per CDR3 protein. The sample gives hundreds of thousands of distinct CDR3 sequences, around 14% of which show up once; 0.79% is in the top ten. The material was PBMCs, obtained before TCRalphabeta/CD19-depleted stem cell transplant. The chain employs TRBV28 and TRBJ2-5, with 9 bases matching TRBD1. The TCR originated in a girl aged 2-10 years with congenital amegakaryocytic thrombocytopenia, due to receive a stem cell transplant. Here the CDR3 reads CASSSGTGSPLQETQYF. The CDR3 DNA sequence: TGTGCCAGCAGTTCCGGGACAGGGAGCCCCCTCCAAGAGACCCAGTACTTC.